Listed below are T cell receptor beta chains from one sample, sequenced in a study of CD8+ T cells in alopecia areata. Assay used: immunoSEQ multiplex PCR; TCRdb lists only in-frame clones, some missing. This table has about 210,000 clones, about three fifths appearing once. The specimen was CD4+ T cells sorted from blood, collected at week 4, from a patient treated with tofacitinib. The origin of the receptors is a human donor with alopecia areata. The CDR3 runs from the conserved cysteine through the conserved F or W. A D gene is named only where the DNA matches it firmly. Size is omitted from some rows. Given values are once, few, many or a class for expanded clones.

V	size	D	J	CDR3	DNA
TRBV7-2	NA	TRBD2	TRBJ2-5	CASSLRTSGYRDF	TGTGCCAGCAGCCTCCGGACTAGCGGGTACAGGGACTTC
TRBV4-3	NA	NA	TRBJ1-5	CASSQDRGEPQHF	TGCGCCAGCAGCCAAGATAGGGGCGAGCCCCAGCATTTT
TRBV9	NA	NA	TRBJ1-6	CASREAGDNSPLHF	TGTGCCAGCAGGGAGGCAGGGGATAATTCACCCCTCCACTTT
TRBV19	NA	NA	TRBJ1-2	CASSIRDYGYTF	TGCGCCAGTAGTATCCGAGACTATGGCTACACCTTC
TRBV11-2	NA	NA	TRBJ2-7	CASSLHQPYEQYF	TGTGCCAGCAGCTTACACCAGCCCTACGAGCAGTACTTC
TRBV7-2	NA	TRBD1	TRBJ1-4	CASSLVSRAGGNEKLFF	TGTGCCAGCAGCTTAGTATCCCGGGCAGGGGGGAATGAAAAACTGTTTTTT
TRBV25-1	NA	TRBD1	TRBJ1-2	CASRNTGGHGYTF	TGTGCCAGCAGGAACACAGGGGGCCATGGCTACACCTTC
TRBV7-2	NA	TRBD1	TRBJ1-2	CASSVTGAYGYTF	TGTGCCAGCAGCGTGACAGGGGCCTATGGCTACACCTTC
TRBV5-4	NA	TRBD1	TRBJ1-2	CASRPTGGSNYGYTF	TGTGCCAGCAGACCTACAGGGGGCAGTAACTATGGCTACACCTTC
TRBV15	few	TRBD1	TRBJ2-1	CATSIGTGRNEQFF	TGTGCCACCAGCATCGGGACAGGGCGCAATGAGCAGTTCTTC
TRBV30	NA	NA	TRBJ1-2	CAWGDAGGYTF	TGTGCCTGGGGGGACGCTGGTGGCTACACCTTC
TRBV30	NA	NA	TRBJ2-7	CAWSALREQYF	TGTGCCTGGAGTGCCCTCCGCGAGCAGTACTTC
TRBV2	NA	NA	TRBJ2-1	CASSWRDGYNEQFF	TGTGCCAGCAGCTGGCGGGACGGCTACAATGAGCAGTTCTTC
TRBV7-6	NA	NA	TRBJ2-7	CASSLEGSGPYEQYF	TGTGCCAGCAGCCTAGAGGGAAGCGGTCCCTACGAGCAGTACTTC
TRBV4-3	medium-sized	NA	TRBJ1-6	CASSQGAGERNSPLHF	TGCGCCAGCAGCCAAGGAGCAGGGGAACGAAATTCACCCCTCCACTTT
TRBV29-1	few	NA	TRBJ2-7	CSVEQNSYEQYF	TGCAGCGTAGAACAGAACTCCTACGAGCAGTACTTC
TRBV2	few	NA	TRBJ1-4	CASNWVIAGEKLFF	TGTGCCAGCAACTGGGTCATAGCAGGAGAAAAACTGTTTTTT
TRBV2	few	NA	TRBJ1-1	CASTGANTEAFF	TGTGCCAGCACAGGGGCCAACACTGAAGCTTTCTTT
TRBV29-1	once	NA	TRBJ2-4	CSVVLRLAKNIQYF	TGCAGCGTTGTACTGCGGCTAGCCAAAAACATTCAGTACTTC
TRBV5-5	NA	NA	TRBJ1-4	CASSNVNTDEKLFF	TGTGCCAGCAGCAATGTTAACACCGATGAAAAACTGTTTTTT
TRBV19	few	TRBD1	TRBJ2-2	CASSLGQGTGELFF	TGTGCCAGTAGCCTGGGACAGGGAACCGGGGAGCTGTTTTTT
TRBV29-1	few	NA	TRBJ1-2	CSVGDRGYGYTF	TGCAGCGTTGGGGATCGGGGATATGGCTACACCTTC
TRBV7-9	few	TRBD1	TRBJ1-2	CASNPGQGDYGYTF	TGTGCCAGCAACCCTGGACAGGGCGACTATGGCTACACCTTC
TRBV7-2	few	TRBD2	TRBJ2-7	CASSSQRGLAYEQYF	TGTGCCAGCAGCTCACAAAGAGGACTAGCCTACGAGCAGTACTTC
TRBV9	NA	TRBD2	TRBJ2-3	CASSVIGGATIDTQYF	TGTGCCAGCAGCGTAATCGGGGGGGCCACGATAGATACGCAGTATTTT
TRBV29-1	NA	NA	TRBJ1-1	CSVGPVLMNTEAFF	TGCAGCGTTGGCCCAGTTCTGATGAACACTGAAGCTTTCTTT
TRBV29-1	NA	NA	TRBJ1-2	CSVGLPSGYTF	TGCAGCGTTGGGTTACCAAGTGGCTACACCTTC